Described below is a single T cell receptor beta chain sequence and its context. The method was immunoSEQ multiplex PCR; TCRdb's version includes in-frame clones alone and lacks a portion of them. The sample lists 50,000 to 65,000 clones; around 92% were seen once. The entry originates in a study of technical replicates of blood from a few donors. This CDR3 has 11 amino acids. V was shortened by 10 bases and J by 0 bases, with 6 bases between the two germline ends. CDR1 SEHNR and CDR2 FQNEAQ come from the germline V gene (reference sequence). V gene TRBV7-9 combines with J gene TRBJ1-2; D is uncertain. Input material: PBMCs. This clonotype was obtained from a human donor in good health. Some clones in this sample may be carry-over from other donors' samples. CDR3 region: CAISTNYGYTF. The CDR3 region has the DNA TGTGCCATATCTACTAACTATGGCTACACCTTC.